The 26 T cell receptor beta chains in this list originate from one sample, sequenced in a study of human T cells and chemical hapten exposure. TCRdb redid the calling of the RACE reads with MiXCR, one entry per CDR3 protein. The sample lists more than 150,000 distinct CDR3 sequences; about 14% were seen once. Described time point: patch test 1, 2 weeks after DPC sensitization. Treatment of the sample: therapeutic diphenylcyclopropenone sensitization with weekly scalp DPC. The sample was whole blood, taken in connection with sensitization to the hapten diphenylcyclopropenone (DPC). The receptors come from a woman aged 25 to 39 with alopecia areata. Some clones in this sample may be carry-over from other donors' samples.

This clonotype was found many times. The rearrangement uses TRBV5-1 and TRBJ2-3, with D possibly TRBD2 on 7 matching bases. V was cut by 4 bases and J by 2 bases, with 11 bases left in between. CDR1 and CDR2 (germline): SGHRS, YFSETQ. CDR3 size: 14 residues. CDR3 in DNA: TGCGCCAGCAGCAAGGGGGGGTACACAGATACGCAGTATTTT. This gives the protein CASSKGGYTDTQYF.

Only a few counts were recorded for this clonotype. The J gene is TRBJ2-1, the V gene TRBV4-3; D tentatively reads TRBD1 or TRBD2 (5 bases each). V shed 4 bases and J shed 2 bases, with 18 bases lying between them. Germline V gene sequence: CDR1 LGHNA, CDR2 YSLEER. This CDR3 has 17 amino acids. The CDR3 protein is CASSPAYGGRPYNEQFF. The DNA of the CDR3 is TGCGCCAGCAGCCCAGCTTATGGGGGTCGTCCCTACAATGAGCAGTTCTTC.

This clonotype was seen at least ten times. The rearrangement links TRBV7-2 to TRBJ2-1; 8 nucleotides align to TRBD2. Trimming took 1 base from V and 3 from J; bases not matched to a gene: 5. Germline assignment: CDR1 SGHTA and CDR2 FQGNSA. The CDR3 totals 16 residues. CDR3 in amino acids: CASSLEAGDRYNEQFF. The CDR3 coding sequence is TGTGCCAGCAGCTTAGAAGCGGGAGACCGCTACAATGAGCAGTTCTTC.

This rearrangement joins TRBV3-1 to TRBJ1-3; D gene uncertain. V gave up 3 bases and J gave up 2 bases, with 8 bases separating them. Germline loops: CDR1 LGHDT, CDR2 YNNKEL (reference sequence). The CDR3 length is 14 residues. This chain's CDR3 is CASSQDNAGNTIYF. The CDR3 nucleotides read TGTGCCAGCAGCCAGGATAATGCTGGAAACACCATATATTTT.

This clonotype was recorded many times. The CDR3 DNA reads as TGTGCCACCAGCAGTGGGGTGACTAGTCACGAGCAGTACTTC. It codes for CATSSGVTSHEQYF. The chain is built from TRBV15 and TRBJ2-7, with D possibly being TRBD2 (6 bases). There are 14 residues in the CDR3. CDR1 is LNHNV, CDR2 YYDKDF, per germline (reference sequence). Trimming removed 3 bases from V and 5 bases from J, with 14 bases in between.

This clonotype came up a few times. The gene calls are TRBV5-1 and TRBJ1-5, with TRBD1 as a possible D gene (5 bases). Germline V gives CDR1 SGHRS, CDR2 YFSETQ. Trimming took 4 bases from V and 3 from J, leaving 14 bases between them. The CDR3 has 15 residues. CDR3 bases: TGCGCCAGCAGCCCCGGCGGGGGTTTCAATCAGCCCCAGCATTTT. It translates to CASSPGGGFNQPQHF. Full variable domain (outside the CDR3, taken from reference TRBV5-1 and TRBJ1-5): KAGVTQTPRYLIKTRGQQVTLSCSPISGHRSVSWYQQTPGQGLQFLFEYFSETQRNKGNFPGRFSGRQFSNSRSEMNVSTLELGDSALYLCASSPGGGFNQPQHFGDGTRLSIL.

In its sample, this clonotype was seen a few times. The chain employs TRBV6-1 and TRBJ2-2, with unresolved D. V was trimmed by 4 bases and J by 7 bases, leaving 10 bases between them. Per the germline V gene, CDR1 is MNHNS and CDR2 is SASEGT. The CDR3 spans 13 residues. This chain's CDR3 is CASSVGWSGELFF. The CDR3 DNA follows: TGTGCCAGCAGTGTGGGGTGGAGCGGGGAGCTGTTTTTT.

This clonotype has a count of ten or more. The J gene is TRBJ2-5, the V gene TRBV11-1, with D perhaps TRBD1 or TRBD2 (5 bases each). CDR1 SGHAT and CDR2 FQDESV come from the germline V gene (reference sequence). The CDR3 has 14 residues. V lost 5 bases to trimming and J lost 5 bases, with 15 bases between them. The CDR3 DNA reads TGTGCCAGCAGCCCGGGGCAAATGGAGGAGACCCAGTACTTC. Protein: CASSPGQMEETQYF.

The chain joins TRBV29-1 to TRBJ2-3; weak D call: TRBD2 (6 bases). The CDR3 runs 16 residues. Trimming removed 7 bases from V and 1 base from J, with 21 bases in between. The germline V gene has CDR1 SQVTM and CDR2 ANQGSEA. The CDR3 nucleotides are TGCAGCGCGGAGGGGATGGTGGGACGTCGCACAGATACGCAGTATTTT. Translation: CSAEGMVGRRTDTQYF.

This clonotype was observed a few times. CDR3 region: CASSVGGQAGTEAFF. The CDR3 DNA follows: TGTGCCAGCAGCGTAGGAGGACAGGCCGGCACTGAAGCTTTCTTT. The V gene is TRBV9, the J gene TRBJ1-1; 7 bases align to TRBD1. The CDR3 totals 15 residues. Trimming took 0 bases from V and 4 from J; bases not matched to a gene: 6. CDR1 is SGDLS, CDR2 YYNGEE, per germline.

This clonotype showed up many times. The chain is built from TRBV3-1 and TRBJ1-2, with 7 bases identical to TRBD1. V shed 4 bases and J 6 bases; nucleotides not matched to a gene: 11. In germline, CDR1 is LGHDT, CDR2 YNNKEL (reference sequence). The CDR3 runs to 15 residues. CDR3 sequence: CASSPNRGQVNGYTF. As DNA, the CDR3 is TGTGCCAGCAGCCCAAATAGAGGACAGGTTAATGGCTACACCTTC.

This clonotype was observed a handful of times. This chain connects TRBV6-5 to TRBJ1-2, with TRBD1 identical over 8 bases. Germline V gene data show CDR1 as MNHEY and CDR2 as SVGAGI. V trimming: 2 bases; J trimming: 0 bases; junction bases outside the gene matches: 5. The length of the CDR3 is 16 residues. CDR3 amino acids: CASSYHSGQANYGYTF. CDR3 nucleotide sequence: TGTGCCAGCAGTTACCACTCGGGACAGGCTAACTATGGCTACACCTTC.

The chain joins TRBV7-2 to TRBJ1-5, with D possibly TRBD1 on 6 matching bases. The CDR3 spans 15 residues. The germline V and J ends were trimmed by 4 bases and 3 bases, with 13 bases remaining between them. CDR1 is SGHTA and CDR2 is FQGNSA in the germline V gene. CDR3 in DNA: TGTGCCAGCAGCTCACAGGGATGGTACAATCAGCCCCAGCATTTT. It is translated as CASSSQGWYNQPQHF. Looking up the rest from reference TRBV7-2 and TRBJ1-5 gives the full variable domain: GAGVSQSPSNKVTEKGKDVELRCDPISGHTALYWYRQSLGQGLEFLIYFQGNSAPDKSGLPSDRFSAERTGGSVSTLTIQRTQQEDSAVYLCASSSQGWYNQPQHFGDGTRLSIL.

The V call is TRBV7-2, the J call TRBJ1-2; D is perhaps TRBD1 (6 bases). The CDR3 spans 14 residues. The V gene's germline CDR1 is SGHTA and CDR2 FQGNSA. The V gene lost 0 bases and the J gene lost 5 bases, with 10 bases spanning the gap. The CDR3 sequence: CASSLARTVYGYTF. In DNA, the CDR3 is TGTGCCAGCAGCTTAGCCCGGACAGTTTATGGCTACACCTTC.

This clonotype occurred many times. This chain links TRBV5-4 with TRBJ1-4, with D unclear. This CDR3 has 16 amino acids. Germline loops: CDR1 SGHNT, CDR2 YYREEE (reference sequence). The V gene lost 1 base and the J gene lost 10 bases, with 20 bases spanning the gap. In DNA form, the CDR3 reads TGTGCCAGCAGCTTGAAGTCTGCCGGCGGCTCTGGAAAACTGTTTTTT. Protein sequence: CASSLKSAGGSGKLFF.

This clonotype has only a few counts. The chain employs TRBV2 and TRBJ2-2; 7 bases match TRBD1. Germline V gives CDR1 SNHLY, CDR2 FYNNEI. The length of the CDR3 is 15 residues. V shed 6 bases, J shed 6 bases, and the junction held 10 bases outside the gene matches. CDR3 protein: CASSGQAVVSGELFF. The DNA of the CDR3 is TGTGCCAGCAGCGGACAGGCTGTCGTATCCGGGGAGCTGTTTTTT.

This clonotype was counted ten times or more. The chain has TRBV2 and TRBJ1-4; the D gene is possibly TRBD1 (5 bases). V lost 6 bases to trimming and J lost 8 bases, with 16 bases between them. The CDR3 spans 14 residues. Germline V gives CDR1 SNHLY, CDR2 FYNNEI. The CDR3: CASRDGTSGEKLFF. In DNA, the CDR3 is TGTGCCAGCAGAGACGGGACTTCTGGCGAAAAACTGTTTTTT.

The chain couples TRBV5-1 to TRBJ2-1; the match to TRBD2 covers 13 bases. The CDR3 consists of 19 residues. The V gene's germline CDR1 is SGHRS and CDR2 YFSETQ. J gave up 0 bases and V 3 bases, and 9 bases lay outside the gene matches. The CDR3 nucleotides read TGCGCCAGCAGCTCGGCACTAGCGGGAGGGCCCAGCTCCTACAATGAGCAGTTCTTC. Protein sequence: CASSSALAGGPSSYNEQFF.

The chain links TRBV20-1 to TRBJ2-1; perhaps TRBD2 as D (6 bases). Germline lookup yields CDR1 DFQATT and CDR2 SNEGSKA (reference sequence). The CDR3 runs 17 residues. V lost 3 bases to trimming and J lost 4 bases, with 22 bases between them. DNA of the CDR3: TGCAGTGCTAGTGACCCCCGCGGGATGATATCTTACAATGAGCAGTTCTTC. Protein: CSASDPRGMISYNEQFF.

This clonotype was detected many times. The J gene is TRBJ2-1, the V gene TRBV12-3 or TRBV12-4, with 7 bases that match TRBD1. V lost 6 bases and J lost 9; bases outside the gene matches: 14. The CDR3 runs to 15 residues. The CDR3 nucleotides are TGTGCCAGCAGCACGAGGACAGGCCAGAGGGGTGAGCAGTTCTTC. Translation gives CASSTRTGQRGEQFF.

To note about this clonotype: Relative to the germline gene, one junction end is altered; a read error may explain this. The CDR3 is CASSLAESYEQYF. As DNA, the CDR3 is TGTGCTAGCAGCTTAGCGGAGTCCTACGAGCAGTACTTC. The chain has TRBV7-7 and TRBJ2-7, with D perhaps TRBD2 (6 bases). This CDR3 has 13 amino acids. CDR1 is SSHAT and CDR2 is FNYEAQ in the germline V gene (reference sequence).

Only a few counts were recorded for this clonotype. The chain joins TRBV5-1 to TRBJ2-7; 7 bases are shared with TRBD1. With 2 bases clipped from V and 6 bases from J, the junction kept 5 bases outside the gene matches. Looked up from germline, CDR1 is SGHRS and CDR2 is YFSETQ. CDR3 length: 13 residues. DNA for the CDR3: TGCGCCAGCAGCTTTATCACAGGGGCCGAGCAGTACTTC. This codes for CASSFITGAEQYF.

The chain carries TRBV6-5 and TRBJ1-1; D might be TRBD1 (5 bases). Germline V CDR1 and CDR2: MNHEY, SVGAGI. The ends were cut back, 5 bases at V and 4 bases at J, with 17 bases in the middle. The CDR3 sequence is 15 residues long. The CDR3 protein is CASSQQPGRGTEAFF. CDR3 DNA sequence: TGTGCCAGCAGTCAACAACCGGGAAGGGGCACTGAAGCTTTCTTT.

The genes are TRBV6-6 and TRBJ2-7; 7 nucleotides align to TRBD1. Germline CDR1 is MNHNY and CDR2 is SVGAGI (reference sequence). The length of the CDR3 is 14 residues. Trimming removed 6 bases from V and 6 bases from J; junction bases left unmatched: 11. The DNA for the CDR3 is TGTGCCAGCAGCACCACCCAGGGGGTCTCCGAGCAGTACTTC. It specifies CASSTTQGVSEQYF.

The chain combines TRBV6-2 or TRBV6-3 with TRBJ2-3, with 8 bases aligning to TRBD2. CDR3 length: 17 amino acids. After removal of 2 bases from V and 0 bases from J, the junction contained 7 bases not matched to a gene. Germline V CDR1 and CDR2: MNHEY, SVGEGT. DNA for the CDR3: TGTGCCAGCAGTTACGGACTACTAGCGGCGAGCACAGATACGCAGTATTTT. Translated, it gives CASSYGLLAASTDTQYF.

This clonotype was seen a handful of times. This sequence joins TRBV7-2 and TRBJ2-1, with a tentative D call TRBD2 (5 bases). V shed 5 bases and J shed 2 bases, with 13 bases lying between them. Germline values: CDR1 SGHTA, CDR2 FQGNSA. The CDR3 has 15 amino acids. CDR3 in DNA: TGTGCCAGCAGCCCGAGGACTCTTACCTACAATGAGCAGTTCTTC. Its translation: CASSPRTLTYNEQFF.